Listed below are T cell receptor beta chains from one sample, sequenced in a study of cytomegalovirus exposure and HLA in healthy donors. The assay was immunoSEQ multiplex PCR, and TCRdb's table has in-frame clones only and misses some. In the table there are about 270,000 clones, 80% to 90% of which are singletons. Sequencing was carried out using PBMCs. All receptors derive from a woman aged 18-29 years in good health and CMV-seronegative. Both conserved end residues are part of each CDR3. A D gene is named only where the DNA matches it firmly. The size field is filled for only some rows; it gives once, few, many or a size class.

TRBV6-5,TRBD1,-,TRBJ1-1,CAKGQGVGEAFF,TGTGCCAAGGGACAGGGAGTGGGTGAAGCTTTCTTT
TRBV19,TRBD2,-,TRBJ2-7,CASSPRLAGGWAYEQYF,TGTGCCAGTAGCCCCAGACTAGCGGGAGGTTGGGCGTACGAGCAGTACTTC
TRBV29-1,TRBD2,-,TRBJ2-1,CSVHGTSVSNEQFF,TGCAGCGTCCACGGGACTAGTGTCTCCAATGAGCAGTTCTTC
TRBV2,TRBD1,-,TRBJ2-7,CASSGQGAWEQYF,TGTGCCAGCAGTGGACAGGGGGCATGGGAGCAGTACTTC
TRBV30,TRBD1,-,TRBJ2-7,CAWSPDRGVEEQYF,TGTGCCTGGAGCCCGGACAGGGGAGTCGAGGAGCAGTACTTC
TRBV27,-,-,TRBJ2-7,CASSHSLGALSYEQYF,TGTGCCAGCAGCCACAGTTTAGGGGCTCTAAGCTACGAGCAGTACTTC
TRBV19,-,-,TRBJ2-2,CASRRRLASNTGELFF,TGTGCCAGTAGAAGACGGCTAGCTTCGAACACCGGGGAGCTGTTTTTT
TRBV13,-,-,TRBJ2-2,CASSLRDWGELFF,TGTGCCAGCAGCTTAAGGGACTGGGGGGAGCTGTTTTTT
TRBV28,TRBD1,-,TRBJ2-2,CASSPPIYRGPHTGELFF,TGTGCCAGCAGTCCTCCGATCTACAGGGGGCCCCACACCGGGGAGCTGTTTTTT
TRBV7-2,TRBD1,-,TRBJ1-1,CASSSLGQGRETEAFF,TGTGCCAGCAGCTCGTTGGGACAGGGAAGGGAAACTGAAGCTTTCTTT
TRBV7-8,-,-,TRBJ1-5,CASSLAGTPYSNQPQHF,TGTGCCAGCAGCTTAGCGGGCACGCCATATAGCAATCAGCCCCAGCATTTT
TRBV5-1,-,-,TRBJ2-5,CASSLVERAQYF,TGCGCCAGCAGCTTGGTTGAGAGGGCCCAGTACTTC
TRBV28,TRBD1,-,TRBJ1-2,CASKLTGLGYTF,TGTGCCAGCAAACTGACAGGGCTTGGCTACACCTTC
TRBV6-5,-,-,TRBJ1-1,CASTHSKGLDTEAFF,TGTGCCAGCACCCACAGCAAGGGGTTGGACACTGAAGCTTTCTTT
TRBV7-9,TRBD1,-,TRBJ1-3,CASSLVPRGGNTIYF,TGTGCCAGCAGCTTAGTCCCCAGGGGGGGAAACACCATATATTTT
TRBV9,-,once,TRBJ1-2,CASSSSGRGIDGYTF,TGTGCCAGCAGCTCCTCGGGTAGGGGAATTGACGGCTACACCTTC
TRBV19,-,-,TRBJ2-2,CASMDSKLANTGELFF,TGTGCCAGTATGGACAGTAAATTGGCGAACACCGGGGAGCTGTTTTTT
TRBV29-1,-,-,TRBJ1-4,CSVKDGRGEKLFF,TGCAGCGTTAAAGACGGAAGGGGTGAAAAACTGTTTTTT
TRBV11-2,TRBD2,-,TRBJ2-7,CASSSGGGAYEQYF,TGTGCCAGCAGCTCGGGCGGGGGGGCCTACGAGCAGTACTTC
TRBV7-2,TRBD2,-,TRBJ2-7,CASSFGDYPYEQYF,TGTGCCAGCAGCTTTGGGGACTACCCCTACGAGCAGTACTTC
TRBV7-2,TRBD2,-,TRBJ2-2,CASSLARSGGDTGELFF,TGTGCCAGCAGCTTAGCGAGGAGCGGGGGGGACACCGGGGAGCTGTTTTTT
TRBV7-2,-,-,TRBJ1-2,CASRNGQGLEYGYTF,TGTGCCAGCAGAAACGGGCAGGGGTTGGAGTATGGCTACACCTTC
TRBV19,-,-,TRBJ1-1,CASRIGGYTEAFF,TGTGCCAGTAGGATCGGGGGGTACACTGAAGCTTTCTTT
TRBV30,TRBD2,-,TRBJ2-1,CAWSRLAGHLRSYNEQFF,TGTGCCTGGAGTAGACTAGCGGGCCATCTGAGGTCCTACAATGAGCAGTTCTTC
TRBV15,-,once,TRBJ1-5,CATSRGGRGQPQHF,TGTGCCACCAGCAGAGGAGGGAGGGGACAGCCCCAGCATTTT
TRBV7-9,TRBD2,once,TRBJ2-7,CASSFQASGYEQYF,TGTGCCAGCAGCTTTCAAGCTAGCGGCTACGAGCAGTACTTC
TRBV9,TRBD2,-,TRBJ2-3,CASRLAGDPDTQYF,TGTGCCAGCCGACTAGCGGGAGATCCAGATACGCAGTATTTT
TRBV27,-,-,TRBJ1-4,CASGRVGNEKLFF,TGTGCCAGCGGGCGGGTGGGAAATGAAAAACTGTTTTTT